The clone carrying this T cell receptor beta chain was recorded only once. The sample comes from a study of blood T cell repertoires in COVID-19. As for the study in general: Spain, Italy and the United States supplied samples that represented acute and convalescent COVID-19. Sources were T cells, B-cell-depleted T cells, or PBMCs; the material itself was cDNA or gDNA.

In the study's own analysis: By means of reference gene primer amplification, nucleated cell counts were estimated. Assay: immunoSEQ multiplex PCR; the TCRdb copy retains only in-frame clones and omits some. That table gives V, J and clone size, and the DNA gave D and trimming. The table shows approximately 85,000 clones, with over 85% occurring only once. The CDR3 contains 12 residues. Germline V lookup: CDR1 MNHEY, CDR2 SVGEGT. Trimming removed 3 bases from V and 7 bases from J, with 10 bases in between. The clonotype comes from a man aged 45-65 years with acute or convalescent COVID-19. The sequenced material came from peripheral blood. This chain uses TRBV6-2 or TRBV6-3 with TRBJ2-7, with D uncertain. CDR3 protein: CASSYYSGEQYF. The CDR3, as DNA: TGTGCCAGCAGTTATTATTCCGGGGAGCAGTACTTC.